A selection of T cell receptor beta chains follows, all from one sample in a study of T-cell reconstitution after alpha-beta-depleted transplantation in children. TCRdb re-analysed the PCR reads in MiXCR, keeping a single row per CDR3 protein. The sample holds about 830,000 distinct CDR3 sequences; roughly 15% are singletons and the top ten take around 5.3%. Sequencing was performed on PBMCs, mostly from graft donor cells, taken 360 days after TCRalphabeta/CD19-depleted stem cell transplant. Receptors originate from a male patient under 18 who had a stem cell transplant for acute lymphoblastic leukemia, so the T cells may come from the graft donor. Each CDR3 is given with its conserved first and last residue. Fields, in order: V gene, clone size, D gene, J gene, CDR3 protein, CDR3 DNA. A D gene is named only where the DNA matches it firmly. For some rows the clone size is stated as once, few or many, or as a class when expanded; others skip it.

>TRBV7-3|NA|NA|TRBJ2-7
CASSLSLSGSEQYF
TGTGCCAGCAGCTTAAGCCTTTCAGGGTCCGAGCAGTACTTC
>TRBV2|few|TRBD1|TRBJ2-5
CASSQLPGQGSSETQYF
TGTGCCAGCAGTCAACTTCCGGGACAGGGTTCGAGCGAGACCCAGTACTTC
>TRBV6-5|few|TRBD1|TRBJ1-4
CASSLTGTGDPAKLFF
TGTGCCAGCAGCCTTACTGGGACAGGGGATCCAGCAAAACTGTTTTTT
>TRBV2|NA|NA|TRBJ2-7
CASRSSGAGPTYEQYF
TGTGCCAGCAGATCCTCTGGGGCAGGGCCCACCTACGAGCAGTACTTC
>TRBV4-2|few|NA|TRBJ2-7
CASRGEQGSYEQYF
TGTGCCAGCAGGGGGGAACAGGGATCCTACGAGCAGTACTTC
>TRBV6-9|NA|NA|TRBJ2-7
CASAGGYSYEQYF
TGTGCCAGCGCAGGGGGGTATTCCTACGAGCAGTACTTC
>TRBV12-3/TRBV12-4|many|TRBD1|TRBJ2-7
CASSFDRDEQYF
TGTGCCAGCAGTTTCGACAGGGACGAGCAGTACTTC
>TRBV3-1|few|TRBD1|TRBJ2-3
CASSQGGTGRRIGTDTQYF
TGTGCCAGCAGCCAAGGCGGGACAGGGAGGAGGATTGGCACAGATACGCAGTATTTT
>TRBV24-1|NA|TRBD2|TRBJ2-2
CATSEAGASEELFF
TGTGCCACCAGTGAAGCGGGAGCCTCCGAGGAGCTGTTTTTT
>TRBV7-8|few|NA|TRBJ1-6
CASSETALSSYNSPLHF
TGTGCCAGCAGCGAGACAGCGTTGAGCTCCTATAATTCACCCCTCCACTTT
>TRBV7-8|few|NA|TRBJ1-3
CASSLTDRAGNTIYF
TGTGCCAGCAGCCTGACCGACCGAGCTGGAAACACCATATATTTT
>TRBV7-2|NA|NA|TRBJ2-5
CASSYSPLAKETQYF
TGTGCCAGCAGCTATAGCCCCCTAGCGAAAGAGACCCAGTACTTC
>TRBV7-6|few|TRBD1|TRBJ2-6
CASITYRGPGANVLTF
TGTGCCAGCATCACCTACAGGGGACCTGGGGCCAACGTCCTGACTTTC
>TRBV5-1|NA|NA|TRBJ2-7
CASSLLEGIYYEQYF
TGCGCCAGCAGCTTGTTGGAGGGTATTTACTACGAGCAGTACTTC
>TRBV10-3|once|NA|TRBJ2-7
CAICAGHSSYEQYF
TGTGCCATCTGTGCGGGACACAGCTCCTACGAGCAGTACTTC
>TRBV7-8|few|NA|TRBJ2-7
CASSLGARTPYEQYF
TGTGCCAGCAGCTTAGGGGCTAGAACTCCCTACGAGCAGTACTTC
>TRBV12-3/TRBV12-4|NA|NA|TRBJ1-2
CASSSPPHYYGYTF
TGTGCCAGCAGTTCCCCCCCTCATTACTATGGCTACACCTTC
>TRBV7-2|NA|NA|TRBJ1-5
CASSLAGGPNSQHF
TGTGCCAGCAGCTTAGCTGGCGGCCCCAACTCCCAGCATTTT
>TRBV19|once|NA|TRBJ2-1
CASKALESYNEQFF
TGTGCCAGTAAAGCACTAGAATCCTACAATGAGCAGTTCTTC
>TRBV5-1|NA|TRBD2|TRBJ2-1
CASSLATSGRTPPYNEQFF
TGCGCCAGCAGCTTGGCGACTAGCGGGAGGACTCCTCCCTACAATGAGCAGTTCTTC
>TRBV5-1|few|TRBD1|TRBJ2-7
CASRIGTGRYEQYF
TGCGCCAGCAGGATCGGGACAGGGAGGTACGAGCAGTACTTC
>TRBV12-3/TRBV12-4|NA|NA|TRBJ2-1
CASSQPRGASYNEQFF
TGTGCCAGCAGCCAACCCAGGGGCGCCAGTTACAATGAGCAGTTCTTC
>TRBV5-1|few|NA|TRBJ2-3
CASKEGSTDTQYF
TGCGCCAGCAAGGAGGGGAGCACAGATACGCAGTATTTT
>TRBV5-5|NA|TRBD1|TRBJ2-7
CASSFGQAQTYEQYF
TGTGCCAGCAGCTTCGGACAGGCTCAAACCTACGAGCAGTACTTC
>TRBV20-1|NA|NA|TRBJ1-1
CSARQRPMNTEAFF
TGCAGTGCAAGACAGAGACCCATGAACACTGAAGCTTTCTTT
>TRBV28|NA|NA|TRBJ2-6
CASSYLRRSGANVLTF
TGTGCCAGCAGTTACCTACGGCGAAGTGGGGCCAACGTCCTGACTTTC
>TRBV7-9|few|TRBD2|TRBJ2-4
CASSPRASGAKNIQYF
TGTGCCAGCAGCCCACGGGCTAGCGGAGCCAAAAACATTCAGTACTTC
>TRBV29-1|many|TRBD1|TRBJ2-7
CSALKTGSHEQYF
TGCAGCGCTCTAAAGACAGGGTCCCACGAGCAGTACTTC
>TRBV5-1|many|TRBD2|TRBJ2-1
CASSSWTSGEQFF
TGCGCCAGCAGCAGTTGGACTAGCGGGGAGCAGTTCTTC
>TRBV5-1|NA|TRBD1|TRBJ2-1
CASRRQGIYNEQFF
TGCGCCAGCAGACGACAGGGCATCTACAATGAGCAGTTCTTC
>TRBV14|few|NA|TRBJ2-3
CASSSTGFYTQYF
TGTGCCAGCAGCTCGACCGGTTTTTATACGCAGTATTTT
>TRBV28|NA|NA|TRBJ2-4
CASSLGASKNIQYF
TGTGCCAGCAGTTTAGGGGCTAGCAAAAACATTCAGTACTTC
>TRBV4-1|NA|NA|TRBJ2-4
CASSQDKWSAQAKNIQYF
TGCGCCAGCAGCCAAGATAAGTGGTCAGCCCAAGCCAAAAACATTCAGTACTTC
>TRBV12-3/TRBV12-4|many|NA|TRBJ1-2
CASRGIFGYTF
TGTGCCAGCAGGGGGATCTTTGGCTACACCTTC
>TRBV19|NA|NA|TRBJ2-1
CASSIISYNEQFF
TGTGCCAGTAGTATTATCTCCTACAATGAGCAGTTCTTC
>TRBV29-1|NA|NA|TRBJ2-1
CSVEDPDPKRGFSSYNEQFF
TGCAGCGTTGAAGATCCGGATCCAAAAAGGGGGTTTAGCTCCTACAATGAGCAGTTCTTC
>TRBV5-1|NA|TRBD2|TRBJ2-1
CASSQWTSGSSNEQFF
TGCGCCAGCAGCCAGTGGACTAGCGGGAGTAGCAATGAGCAGTTCTTC
>TRBV5-6|once|NA|TRBJ2-5
CASSPGLRHVVRETQYF
TGTGCCAGCAGCCCCGGGCTCCGCCACGTTGTAAGAGAGACCCAGTACTTC
>TRBV3-1|NA|NA|TRBJ2-5
CASSQGAGWGETQYF
TGTGCCAGCAGCCAGGGGGCAGGGTGGGGGGAGACCCAGTACTTC
>TRBV9|many|NA|TRBJ1-2
CASRGLDYGYTF
TGTGCCAGCCGCGGACTGGACTATGGCTACACCTTC
>TRBV4-1|few|NA|TRBJ1-2
CASSQVQGLGYTF
TGCGCCAGCAGCCAAGTACAGGGTCTTGGCTACACCTTC
>TRBV20-1|NA|NA|TRBJ1-5
CSAGNQPQHF
TGCAGTGCTGGCAATCAGCCCCAGCATTTT
>TRBV5-1|many|TRBD2|TRBJ2-2
CASSLTPLLAVSTGELFF
TGCGCCAGCAGCTTGACTCCGCTACTAGCGGTCTCGACCGGGGAGCTGTTTTTT
>TRBV7-6|few|NA|TRBJ2-7
CASSPEGRYYEQYF
TGTGCCAGCAGTCCGGAGGGGAGATACTACGAGCAGTACTTC
>TRBV18|NA|TRBD1|TRBJ2-6
CASSPYSTGTGRSGANVLTF
TGTGCCAGCTCACCTTACTCTACCGGGACAGGGAGAAGTGGGGCCAACGTCCTGACTTTC
>TRBV7-9|few|NA|TRBJ2-2
CASSLDFFGTGELFF
TGTGCCAGCAGCTTAGATTTCTTTGGGACCGGGGAGCTGTTTTTT
>TRBV5-1|few|NA|TRBJ1-2
CASSLAREVNGYTF
TGCGCCAGCAGCTTGGCCAGGGAGGTCAATGGCTACACCTTC
>TRBV20-1|NA|TRBD1|TRBJ2-4
CSARDSRGAKNIQYF
TGCAGTGCTAGAGATTCCAGGGGGGCCAAAAACATTCAGTACTTC
>TRBV9|NA|TRBD1|TRBJ1-2
CASSKWDRGSSIMGYTF
TGTGCCAGCAGCAAATGGGACAGGGGCTCCTCCATTATGGGCTACACCTTC
>TRBV20-1|few|NA|TRBJ2-7
CSASGTAKTYEQYF
TGCAGTGCTTCCGGGACGGCAAAAACCTACGAGCAGTACTTC
>TRBV20-1|few|NA|TRBJ2-1
CSARAGRLLF
TGCAGTGCTAGAGCGGGAAGACTGCTCTTC